The 23 T cell receptor beta chains presented below share a single source sample, sequenced in a study of cytomegalovirus exposure and HLA in healthy donors. The PCR contained 60 Vbeta and 13 Jbeta primers. The protocol was immunoSEQ multiplex PCR, while the TCRdb copy is restricted to in-frame clones and leaves out a portion. The top ten clones hold roughly 4.9% of a sample with about 170,000 clones, roughly four fifths of them seen once. The material sequenced was PBMCs. The source of these receptors is a young woman in good health and CMV-seropositive.

The chain recombines TRBV7-9 with TRBJ1-5; 9 bases are a match to TRBD1. The CDR3 length is 17 residues. Unmatched junction bases numbered 7, after V lost 4 bases and J lost 0 bases. Germline-derived CDR1 and CDR2 are SEHNR and FQNEAQ (reference sequence). This CDR3 reads CASSSDRGPHSNQPQHF. The CDR3 region has the DNA TGTGCCAGCAGCTCGGACAGGGGACCGCATAGCAATCAGCCCCAGCATTTT.

Only one count was recorded for this clone. The rearrangement joins TRBV6-5 to TRBJ2-7, with 8 bases lining up with TRBD1. J lost 5 bases, V lost 0 bases, and 6 bases had no gene match. The CDR3 sequence is 15 residues long. Per the germline V gene, CDR1 is MNHEY and CDR2 is SVGAGI. This CDR3 is CASSYSPDRVNEQYF. DNA of the CDR3: TGTGCCAGCAGTTACTCTCCGGACAGGGTAAACGAGCAGTACTTC.

The chain recombines TRBV7-2 with TRBJ1-2, with TRBD1 identical over 7 bases. The CDR3 has 14 residues. The germline gives CDR1 SGHTA, CDR2 FQGNSA. V dropped 5 bases and J dropped 8; count of bases not matched to a gene: 11. The CDR3 coding sequence is TGTGCCAGCAGCCCCGTAGACAGGGCGGGGGGCTACACCTTC. It specifies CASSPVDRAGGYTF.

This clone showed up just once. The J gene is TRBJ1-1, the V gene TRBV19, with D possibly matching TRBD1 (5 bases). V was cut by 0 bases and J by 0 bases, with 8 bases left in between. The CDR3 sequence is 15 residues long. Germline V gene lookup returns CDR1 LNHDA and CDR2 SQIVND (reference sequence). The CDR3 bases are TGTGCCAGTAGTATAGATGACAGACTGAACACTGAAGCTTTCTTT. Its protein is CASSIDDRLNTEAFF.

This clone has only one observation. The V call is TRBV9, the J call TRBJ2-3, with D possibly being TRBD1 (6 bases). Trimming removed 4 bases at V and 2 bases at J, with 14 bases between. Germline V gene lookup returns CDR1 SGDLS and CDR2 YYNGEE. CDR3 length: 15 residues. The CDR3 DNA reads as TGTGCCAGCAGCCTGGCCGGGACAAACACAGATACGCAGTATTTT. Translated: CASSLAGTNTDTQYF.

The V and J genes are TRBV5-1 and TRBJ1-1, with D perhaps matching TRBD1 (6 bases). Trimming cost V 0 bases and J 3 bases, with 18 bases left between them. The CDR3 sequence is 17 residues long. CDR1 and CDR2 (germline): SGHRS, YFSETQ. CDR3 DNA: TGCGCCAGCAGCTTGGGAACATTATCAGGGGATTACACTGAAGCTTTCTTT. Translating it yields CASSLGTLSGDYTEAFF.

This chain uses TRBV7-9 with TRBJ1-1; no clear D. Germline lookup yields CDR1 SEHNR and CDR2 FQNEAQ (reference sequence). The CDR3 has 10 residues. Trimming removed 4 bases from V and 6 bases from J, with 3 bases in between. The CDR3 sequence: CASSSAEAFF. CDR3 coding DNA: TGTGCCAGCAGCTCTGCTGAAGCTTTCTTT.

The chain recombines TRBV5-6 with TRBJ1-3, with 10 bases aligning to TRBD1. The end of the DNA aligns better with TRBJ2-2, so the J call may be wrong. Per germline, CDR1 SGHDT and CDR2 YYEEEE. The CDR3 contains 15 residues. CDR3 bases: TGTGCCAGCAGCTTCGGGACAGGGGTTGCCGGGGAGCTGTTTTTT. This sequence encodes CASSFGTGVAGELFF.

The chain uses TRBV15 and TRBJ2-5; 9 bases line up with TRBD1. The CDR3 is made up of 18 amino acids. CDR1 is LNHNV, CDR2 YYDKDF, per germline (reference sequence). The ends lost 0 bases at V and 5 bases at J; junction bases unmatched: 13. CDR3 region: CATSRERGTGMEGETQYF. The CDR3 DNA sequence: TGTGCCACCAGCAGAGAGAGGGGGACAGGGATGGAAGGGGAGACCCAGTACTTC.

This chain connects TRBV28 to TRBJ2-5, with 9 bases matching TRBD1. The end of the DNA fits TRBJ2-7 better, so the J call may be wrong. This CDR3 region has 15 residues. From germline, CDR1 is MDHEN and CDR2 SYDVKM. CDR3 protein: CASSWDTGGFYEQYF. The DNA for the CDR3 is TGTGCCAGCAGCTGGGATACAGGGGGCTTCTACGAGCAGTACTTC.

This rearrangement joins TRBV11-2 to TRBJ1-6; 9 positions agree with TRBD1. CDR1 is SGHAT, CDR2 FQNNGV, per germline. This CDR3 is built from 14 residues. V was clipped by 5 bases and J by 9 bases; unmatched bases: 5. The CDR3: CASSPTGGSSPLHF. The CDR3 region has the DNA TGTGCCAGCAGCCCGACAGGGGGAAGTTCACCCCTCCACTTT.

A note on this clone: An end of the junction does not agree with germline; a read error may underlie this. This rearrangement joins TRBV7-9 to TRBJ2-7, with TRBD1 matching 7 bases. Germline V CDR1 and CDR2: SEHNR, FQNEAQ (reference sequence). This CDR3 region has 14 residues. This CDR3 is CSSSLSGGFDEQYF. The CDR3 DNA follows: TGTTCCAGCAGCCTATCAGGGGGTTTCGACGAGCAGTACTTC.

As regards this clone: At the DNA level, this CDR3 is encoded by other sequences in the same sample as well. The CDR3 DNA sequence: TGTGCCAGCAGTGGTTTGGGACAAGCCTACGAGCAGTACTTC. Residues: CASSGLGQAYEQYF. The chain is built from TRBV6-1 and TRBJ2-7, with a weak D call TRBD1 (6 bases). Germline assignment: CDR1 MNHNS and CDR2 SASEGT. The length of the CDR3 is 14 residues. The germline V and J ends were trimmed by 4 bases and 2 bases, with 12 bases remaining between them.

In DNA form, the CDR3 reads TGTGCCAGCAGCCAAGGGGTAGCGAGCACAGATACGCAGTATTTT. Amino acids: CASSQGVASTDTQYF. The rearrangement joins TRBV4-2 to TRBJ2-3, with D possibly matching TRBD2 (5 bases). Trimming took 1 base from V and 0 from J, leaving 8 bases between them. The germline gives CDR1 LGHNA, CDR2 YNFKEQ. The CDR3 consists of 15 residues.

The genes are TRBV6-5 and TRBJ2-6, with D unresolved. Germline V gene sequence: CDR1 MNHEY, CDR2 SVGAGI. The CDR3 totals 15 residues. V lost 7 bases and J lost 0, with 10 bases in between. The CDR3 sequence: CASTLLASGANVLTF. CDR3 nucleotide sequence: TGTGCCAGCACCCTTCTGGCCTCTGGGGCCAACGTCCTGACTTTC.

This clone occurred once. The J gene is TRBJ1-2, the V gene TRBV6-5, with a tentative D call TRBD1 (5 bases). V was clipped by 6 bases and J by 3 bases, with 17 bases between them. Germline lookup yields CDR1 MNHEY and CDR2 SVGAGI. The CDR3 covers 15 residues. The CDR3 here is CASSLGRGEDYGYTF. For the CDR3, the DNA is TGTGCCAGCAGCTTGGGGCGGGGAGAAGACTATGGCTACACCTTC.

The chain's CDR3 is CSVEVRDSAYEQYF. The CDR3 DNA reads TGCAGCGTTGAAGTTCGGGACAGCGCCTACGAGCAGTACTTC. V usage is TRBV29-1 and J usage is TRBJ2-7, with 7 bases identical to TRBD1. Looked up from germline, CDR1 is SQVTM and CDR2 is ANQGSEA. With V trimmed by 1 base and J by 2 bases, 5 bases remained unmatched. This CDR3 is built from 14 residues.

The genes are TRBV7-9 and TRBJ1-2; 7 bases are a match to TRBD1. Germline CDR1 SEHNR, CDR2 FQNEAQ (reference sequence). V was clipped by 5 bases and J by 2 bases; unmatched bases: 11. This CDR3 contains 16 residues. CDR3 coding DNA: TGTGCCAGCAGCCGGCGGCGGGACAGCCTAAACTATGGCTACACCTTC. Amino acids: CASSRRRDSLNYGYTF.

The CDR3 region is CASSLYGTELSYEQYF. DNA for the CDR3: TGTGCCAGCAGCTTATATGGGACAGAACTTTCCTACGAGCAGTACTTC. V gene TRBV11-2 combines with J gene TRBJ2-7, with 7 bases matching TRBD1. The J segment lost 1 base and the V segment lost 2 bases, leaving 8 bases of the junction unmatched. This CDR3 comprises 16 residues. CDR1 is SGHAT and CDR2 is FQNNGV in the germline V gene. The full variable domain, in which reference TRBV11-2 and TRBJ2-7 provide the parts outside the CDR3, is EAGVAQSPRYKIIEKRQSVAFWCNPISGHATLYWYQQILGQGPKLLIQFQNNGVVDDSQLPKDRFSAERLKGVDSTLKIQPAKLEDSAVYLCASSLYGTELSYEQYFGPGTRLTVT.

The rearrangement joins TRBV9 to TRBJ2-1, with 13 bases identical to TRBD2. The CDR3 is 18 amino acids. After removal of 3 bases from V and 5 bases from J, the junction contained 11 bases not matched to a gene. The germline CDR1 and CDR2 sequences are SGDLS and YYNGEE. As DNA, the CDR3 is TGTGCCAGCAGCGATCCCCAGACTAGCGGGGGGATAAACAATGAGCAGTTCTTC. As protein: CASSDPQTSGGINNEQFF.

The chain joins TRBV27 to TRBJ1-1, with a possible D match to TRBD1 (5 bases). The CDR3 covers 14 residues. In germline, CDR1 is MNHEY, CDR2 SMNVEV (reference sequence). Deletions cut 5 bases from V and 7 bases from J, with 17 bases between. The CDR3 is CASSQVGVQGEAFF. The CDR3 DNA is TGTGCCAGCAGTCAAGTAGGGGTTCAGGGTGAAGCTTTCTTT.

The rearrangement uses TRBV5-4 and TRBJ1-2; 8 bases map to TRBD1. Germline-derived CDR1 and CDR2 are SGHNT and YYREEE (reference sequence). J was trimmed by 2 bases and V by 3 bases; bases with no gene match: 3. The CDR3 is 14 amino acids. The CDR3 DNA follows: TGTGCCAGCAGCTCATACAGGGGGAACTATGGCTACACCTTC. It yields the protein CASSSYRGNYGYTF.

This chain links TRBV2 with TRBJ2-4; tentatively, D is TRBD2 (5 bases). CDR1 is SNHLY, CDR2 FYNNEI, per germline. Between the trimmed V and J ends, which lost 1 base and 4 bases, there was a span of 8 bases. The CDR3 runs 14 residues. This chain's CDR3 is CASSEGRGKNIQYF. In DNA, the CDR3 is TGTGCCAGCAGTGAAGGTCGGGGAAAAAACATTCAGTACTTC.